This entry lists 14 T cell receptor beta chains sequenced from one sample in a study of early T cells in non-severe SARS-CoV-2 infection. A single record per CDR3 protein comes from TCRdb applying MiXCR to the 5' RACE reads. This sample has around 60,000 distinct CDR3 sequences, with roughly 13% found just once. What was sequenced was whole blood. The receptors originated from an adult who was a healthcare worker with PCR-confirmed SARS-CoV-2 infection or an uninfected control (not recorded which).

The chain is built from TRBV5-1 and TRBJ1-4; a weak D match, TRBD1 (6 bases). The germline V gene has CDR1 SGHRS and CDR2 YFSETQ. CDR3 length: 17 residues. The V and J ends lost 0 bases and 4 bases respectively, with 16 bases between them. In nucleotides, the CDR3 is TGCGCCAGCAGCTTGGGAGTGACAGGAACACTTAATGAAAAACTGTTTTTT. This codes for CASSLGVTGTLNEKLFF.

This clonotype was detected only a few times. The chain joins TRBV3-1 to TRBJ1-3; TRBD1 matches at 8 bases. This CDR3 comprises 16 residues. Losses at the gene ends were 2 bases for V and 4 bases for J; bases not matched to a gene: 7. The V gene's germline CDR1 is LGHDT and CDR2 YNNKEL (reference sequence). The CDR3 loop reads CASSQSRTGLGNTIYF. Written as DNA, the CDR3 is TGTGCCAGCAGCCAATCCCGGACAGGGTTAGGAAACACCATATATTTT.

The rearrangement uses TRBV1 and TRBJ1-1; the tabulated D call, TRBD1, remains unverified against the DNA. TRBV1 is described as a pseudogene. This CDR3 is built from 14 residues. CDR3 in DNA: TGCACCAGCAGCCAATCCAGGGGAGACACTGAAGCTTTCTTT. Protein product: CTSSQSRGDTEAFF.

The J gene is TRBJ2-7, the V gene TRBV11-2; no clear D gene. CDR1 SGHAT and CDR2 FQNNGV come from the germline V gene. This CDR3 has 14 amino acids. V gave up 6 bases and J gave up 3 bases, with 15 bases separating them. In DNA, the CDR3 is TGTGCCAGCAGTGCGGCCTCCACCCTCTACGAGCAGTACTTC. Amino acids: CASSAASTLYEQYF.

The V call is TRBV5-4, the J call TRBJ2-3; no firm D call. Deletions cut 1 base from V and 1 base from J, with 7 bases between. CDR1 and CDR2 from the germline V gene are SGHNT and YYREEE (reference sequence). The CDR3 length is 14 residues. The CDR3 DNA is TGTGCCAGCAGCTTGCGGCCAGGCACAGATACGCAGTATTTT. Protein product: CASSLRPGTDTQYF.

The chain couples TRBV5-1 to TRBJ2-5, with 7 bases fitting TRBD1. The CDR3 runs to 13 residues. Per the germline V gene, CDR1 is SGHRS and CDR2 is YFSETQ. Trimming at V came to 6 bases and at J to 4 bases, leaving 6 bases not matched to a gene. CDR3 nucleotides: TGCGCCAGCAATCCGAGGGGGCGAGAGACCCAGTACTTC. This codes for CASNPRGRETQYF.

This clonotype was observed a few times. The V and J genes are TRBV11-2 and TRBJ2-3, with 8 bases that match TRBD2. V trimming: 5 bases; J trimming: 5 bases; junction bases outside the gene matches: 21. The CDR3 contains 19 residues. Looked up from germline, CDR1 is SGHAT and CDR2 is FQNNGV. CDR3 DNA sequence: TGTGCCAGCAGCCCCGATCCCTCTTTAGCGGGGTTCCATGGAGATACGCAGTATTTT. Translation: CASSPDPSLAGFHGDTQYF.

The chain recombines TRBV10-3 with TRBJ2-1; 12 nucleotides align to TRBD2. CDR1 is ENHRY, CDR2 SYGVKD, per germline. The V and J ends lost 6 bases and 5 bases, in that order; junction bases with no gene match: 2. The CDR3 extends over 14 amino acids. Written as DNA, the CDR3 is TGTGCCATCAGCGGACTAGCGGGGAACAATGAGCAGTTCTTC. It codes for CAISGLAGNNEQFF.

V is TRBV11-2 and J is TRBJ2-3; D call uncertain. The germline CDR1 and CDR2 sequences are SGHAT and FQNNGV. The CDR3 length is 15 residues. V was trimmed by 1 base and J by 1 base, leaving 9 bases between them. CDR3 nucleotide sequence: TGTGCCAGCAGCTTAGTGAGGCCTCGCACAGATACGCAGTATTTT. The encoded protein is CASSLVRPRTDTQYF.

This clonotype has a count of ten or more. The chain joins TRBV20-1 to TRBJ2-7, with a possible D match to TRBD1 (6 bases). V lost 3 bases, J lost 4 bases, and 13 bases lay in between. Germline V gene lookup returns CDR1 DFQATT and CDR2 SNEGSKA (reference sequence). CDR3 length equals 13 residues. The CDR3 here is CSASGRGRYEQYF. The CDR3 DNA reads TGCAGTGCTAGTGGCAGGGGCAGGTACGAGCAGTACTTC.

This clonotype was picked up a small number of times. V gene TRBV5-5 combines with J gene TRBJ1-6; D is ambiguous. V lost 4 bases and J 8 bases, leaving 19 bases between the germline ends. Germline lookup yields CDR1 SGHKS and CDR2 YYEKEE (reference sequence). The CDR3 runs 16 residues. Written as DNA, the CDR3 is TGTGCCAGCAGCAGATTCATGATAAATCGGGATTCACCCCTCCACTTT. This gives the protein CASSRFMINRDSPLHF.

This clonotype was detected a few times. The chain combines TRBV29-1 with TRBJ1-1; possible D gene TRBD1, 5 bases. Germline V gene data show CDR1 as SQVTM and CDR2 as ANQGSEA. Trimming removed 2 bases at V and 10 bases at J, with 17 bases between. The CDR3 loop spans 13 amino acids. The CDR3 here is CSVESVQGEGAFF. The DNA for the CDR3 is TGCAGCGTTGAAAGTGTGCAGGGTGAGGGAGCTTTCTTT. Variable domain in full (rest from reference TRBV29-1 and TRBJ1-1): SAVISQKPSRDICQRGTSLTIQCQVDSQVTMMFWYRQQPGQSLTLIATANQGSEATYESGFVIDKFPISRPNLTFSTLTVSNMSPEDSSIYLCSVESVQGEGAFFGQGTRLTVV.

The chain recombines TRBV4-3 with TRBJ2-3; no firm D call. The germline V gene encodes CDR1 LGHNA and CDR2 YSLEER. The CDR3 is 15 amino acids. V shed 0 bases and J shed 0 bases, with 7 bases lying between them. CDR3 DNA sequence: TGCGCCAGCAGCCAAGACCTACTAAGCACAGATACGCAGTATTTT. Its translation is CASSQDLLSTDTQYF.

In its sample, this clonotype ranks as medium-sized. The chain recombines TRBV4-1 with TRBJ1-2; no firm D call. The CDR3 length is 13 residues. Trimming took 2 bases from V and 7 from J, leaving 11 bases between them. Germline V gene lookup returns CDR1 MGHRA and CDR2 YSYEKL. The CDR3 spells CASSQYRETGYTF. In nucleotides, the CDR3 is TGCGCCAGCAGCCAATACCGGGAGACTGGCTACACCTTC.